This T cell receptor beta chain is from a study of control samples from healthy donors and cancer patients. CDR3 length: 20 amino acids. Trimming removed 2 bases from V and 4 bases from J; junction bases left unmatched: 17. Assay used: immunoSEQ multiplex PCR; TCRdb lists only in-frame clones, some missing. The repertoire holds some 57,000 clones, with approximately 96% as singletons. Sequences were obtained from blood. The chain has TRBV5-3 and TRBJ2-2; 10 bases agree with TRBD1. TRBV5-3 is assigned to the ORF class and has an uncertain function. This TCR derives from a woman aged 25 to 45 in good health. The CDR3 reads CARSFVEHTDRGFRTGELFF. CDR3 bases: TGTGCCAGAAGCTTTGTCGAACACACGGACAGGGGGTTTCGCACCGGGGAGCTGTTTTTT.